This T cell receptor (beta chain) was sequenced in a study of identical twins. Study-level results: Monozygotic twins shared more out-of-frame TCR alpha than recombination models predicted. Zero-insertion analyses might be partly confounded by invariant T cells like MAIT and iNKT. While abundant cord blood beta clonotypes carried fewer insertions, memory repertoires showed no such pattern.

This clonotype was observed at least ten times. Antigen: not known. In TCRdb, the 5' RACE reads were re-called with MiXCR into one record per CDR3 protein. Here the sample spans a few hundred thousand distinct CDR3 sequences, less than 20% being singletons. The V gene end was trimmed by 5 bases and the J gene end by 4 bases; junction bases not matched to a gene: 11. Germline V gene sequence: CDR1 DFQATT, CDR2 SNEGSKA (reference sequence). The CDR3 length is 16 residues. The chain uses TRBV20-1 and TRBJ2-3; 11 bases are a match to TRBD1. This clonotype was obtained from a man in his forties or fifties in good health. The sequenced sample consisted of naive T cells sorted from blood. CDR3 sequence: CSALQPGQGVSDTQYF. The CDR3 DNA is TGCAGTGCTCTTCAACCGGGACAGGGGGTTTCAGATACGCAGTATTTT.